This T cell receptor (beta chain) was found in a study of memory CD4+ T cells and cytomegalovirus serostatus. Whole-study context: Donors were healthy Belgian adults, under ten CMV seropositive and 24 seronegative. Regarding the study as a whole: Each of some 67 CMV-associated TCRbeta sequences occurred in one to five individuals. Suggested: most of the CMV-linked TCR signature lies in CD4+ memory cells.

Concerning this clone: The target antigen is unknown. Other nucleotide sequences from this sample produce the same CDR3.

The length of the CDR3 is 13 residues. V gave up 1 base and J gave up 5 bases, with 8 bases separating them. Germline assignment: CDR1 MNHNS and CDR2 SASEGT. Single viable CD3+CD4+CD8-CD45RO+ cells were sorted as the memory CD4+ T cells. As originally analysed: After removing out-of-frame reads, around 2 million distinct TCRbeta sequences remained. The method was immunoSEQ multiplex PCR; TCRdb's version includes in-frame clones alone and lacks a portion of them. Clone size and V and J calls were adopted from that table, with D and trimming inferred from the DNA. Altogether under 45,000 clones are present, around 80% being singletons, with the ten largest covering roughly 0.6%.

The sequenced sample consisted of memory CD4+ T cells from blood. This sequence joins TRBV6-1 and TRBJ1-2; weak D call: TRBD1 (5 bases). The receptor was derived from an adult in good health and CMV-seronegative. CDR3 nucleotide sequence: TGTGCCAGCAGTGAAGTTGGGGGTTATGGCTACACCTTC. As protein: CASSEVGGYGYTF.